One sample yielded the 18 T cell receptor beta chains listed below, sequenced in a study of blood T cell repertoires in COVID-19. The repertoire was sequenced with immunoSEQ multiplex PCR; TCRdb's copy has only in-frame clones and lacks some. The sample includes approximately 140,000 clones, 86% of them seen just once. Sequencing input: peripheral blood. The receptors shown here come from a man between 65 and 79 years old with acute or convalescent COVID-19.

This sequence joins TRBV7-3 and TRBJ2-1; TRBD1 is a possible D gene (6 bases). Trimming removed 2 bases at V and 6 bases at J, with 11 bases between. This CDR3 contains 14 residues. CDR1 is SGHTA and CDR2 is FQGTGA in the germline V gene. The CDR3 coding sequence is TGTGCCAGCAGCTTAGGGGCAGGGGTCAATGAGCAGTTCTTC. It codes for CASSLGAGVNEQFF.

The chain joins TRBV28 to TRBJ2-4; D possibly corresponds to TRBD2 (6 bases). Germline CDR1 is MDHEN and CDR2 is SYDVKM. The V end lost 6 bases, the J end lost 4 bases, and 16 bases lay between the germline ends. This CDR3 is built from 15 residues. The CDR3 DNA reads as TGTGCCAGCAGCCCCCGGGGACTCCCGAAAAACATTCAGTACTTC. It specifies CASSPRGLPKNIQYF.

V is TRBV5-1 and J is TRBJ2-1, with TRBD2 identical over 12 bases. J was trimmed by 9 bases and V by 1 base; bases with no gene match: 8. This CDR3 is 16 amino acids long. Germline values: CDR1 SGHRS, CDR2 YFSETQ. Here the CDR3 DNA reads TGCGCCAGCAGCTTGTCTAGCGGGAGGGCCTCAAGTGAGCAGTTCTTC. Protein product: CASSLSSGRASSEQFF.

This clone was found once. The sample holds other DNA sequences that translate to the same CDR3. The chain has TRBV5-6 and TRBJ2-7; D call uncertain. In germline, CDR1 is SGHDT, CDR2 YYEEEE. This CDR3 is built from 12 residues. V was pared by 4 bases and J by 1 base, with 6 bases between. In DNA, the CDR3 is TGTGCCAGCAGCATCACTTCCTACGAGCAGTACTTC. It translates to CASSITSYEQYF.

DNA for the CDR3: TGTGCCAGCAGCTCATTGGGACTAGCGGGAGGGCCTAGCACCGGGGAGCTGTTTTTT. This translates into CASSSLGLAGGPSTGELFF. The rearrangement links TRBV7-8 to TRBJ2-2; 16 bases are shared with TRBD2. The CDR3 covers 19 residues. V shed 4 bases, J shed 4 bases, and the junction held 9 bases outside the gene matches. The germline CDR1 and CDR2 sequences are SGHVS and FQNEAQ.

This clone was counted a few times. The chain links TRBV7-9 to TRBJ2-3; D is perhaps TRBD1 (6 bases). Germline CDR1 is SEHNR and CDR2 is FQNEAQ (reference sequence). This CDR3 is built from 14 residues. Trimming shortened V by 3 bases and J by 0 bases, and 7 bases separated the two germline ends. Here the CDR3 reads CASSFGQSTDTQYF. CDR3 nucleotides: TGTGCCAGCAGCTTCGGACAGAGCACAGATACGCAGTATTTT.

This clone was seen just once. This chain links TRBV27 with TRBJ2-1; D might be TRBD2 (6 bases). The CDR3 has 14 amino acids. The V end lost 5 bases, the J end lost 8 bases, and 16 bases lay between the germline ends. CDR1 is MNHEY and CDR2 is SMNVEV in the germline V gene (reference sequence). CDR3 residues: CASSLEQVADEQFF. The CDR3 nucleotides read TGTGCCAGCAGTCTGGAACAGGTAGCGGATGAGCAGTTCTTC.

V and J are TRBV3-1 (or the pseudogene TRBV3-2) and TRBJ1-1, with TRBD1 matching 8 bases. V shed 7 bases and J 6 bases; nucleotides not matched to a gene: 7. CDR3 length: 13 amino acids. Germline CDR1 reads LGHDT; CDR2 reads YNNKEL (reference sequence). This chain's CDR3 is CASTKQGGAEAFF. As DNA, the CDR3 is TGTGCCAGCACCAAACAGGGGGGCGCTGAAGCTTTCTTT.

The CDR3 DNA follows: TGTGCCAGCAGCTTTTTTAGGGCGGCAGGGGTTGGAGATACGCAGTATTTT. As protein: CASSFFRAAGVGDTQYF. This sequence joins TRBV7-2 and TRBJ2-3; D possibly corresponds to TRBD1 (6 bases). Trimming pared 3 bases from V and 5 bases from J, leaving 21 bases between. Germline V gene lookup returns CDR1 SGHTA and CDR2 FQGNSA. This CDR3 is built from 17 residues.

The chain carries TRBV19 and TRBJ2-2, with TRBD2 matching over 9 bases. The CDR3 totals 15 residues. The V gene end was trimmed by 6 bases and the J gene end by 0 bases; junction bases not matched to a gene: 2. Germline V gene lookup returns CDR1 LNHDA and CDR2 SQIVND (reference sequence). The CDR3 region is CASRTSGANTGELFF. The CDR3 DNA reads TGTGCCAGTAGGACTAGCGGAGCGAACACCGGGGAGCTGTTTTTT.

The V call is TRBV12-5, the J call TRBJ2-3, with a tentative D call TRBD2 (5 bases). The CDR3 extends over 16 amino acids. The V and J ends lost 3 bases and 0 bases respectively, with 13 bases between them. CDR1 is LGHNT and CDR2 is FRNRAP in the germline V gene. For the CDR3, the DNA is TGTGCTAGTGGTTTAGGGAGCTCCACCAGCACAGATACGCAGTATTTT. This sequence encodes CASGLGSSTSTDTQYF.

V gene TRBV9 combines with J gene TRBJ2-2; tentative D call: TRBD1 (6 bases). V shed 4 bases and J shed 1 base, with 11 bases lying between them. The CDR3 is made up of 15 amino acids. Germline-derived CDR1 and CDR2 are SGDLS and YYNGEE. The CDR3 reads CASSPGQLNTGELFF. The CDR3 nucleotides are TGTGCCAGCAGCCCGGGACAATTGAACACCGGGGAGCTGTTTTTT.

V gene TRBV5-1 combines with J gene TRBJ1-2, with D uncertain. Germline V gene data show CDR1 as SGHRS and CDR2 as YFSETQ. Trimming pared 0 bases from V and 3 bases from J, leaving 9 bases between. This CDR3 has 14 residues. The CDR3 coding sequence is TGCGCCAGCAGCTTGGAGCGGCAGGACTATGGCTACACCTTC. Amino acid sequence: CASSLERQDYGYTF.

V gene TRBV12-3 or TRBV12-4 combines with J gene TRBJ2-7, with a possible D match to TRBD2 (6 bases). The CDR3 runs 12 residues. V lost 7 bases and J lost 3, with 10 bases in between. The CDR3 sequence: CASTLASYEQYF. In DNA form, the CDR3 reads TGTGCCAGCACCCTAGCGAGCTACGAGCAGTACTTC.

The rearrangement joins TRBV7-9 to TRBJ2-1; 11 bases fit TRBD2. CDR1 and CDR2 (germline): SEHNR, FQNEAQ (reference sequence). The V and J ends lost 3 bases and 3 bases, in that order; junction bases with no gene match: 4. The CDR3 runs to 16 residues. Written as DNA, the CDR3 is TGTGCCAGCAGCTTCGGGGGACTAGCGGTCTACAATGAGCAGTTCTTC. This encodes CASSFGGLAVYNEQFF.

This clone was detected ten times or more. The chain links TRBV5-6 to TRBJ2-3, with 8 bases that match TRBD2. The CDR3 loop spans 15 amino acids. V shed 3 bases and J 4 bases; nucleotides not matched to a gene: 7. CDR1 and CDR2 from the germline V gene are SGHDT and YYEEEE. Here the CDR3 reads CASSSGLVESDTQYF. CDR3 DNA: TGTGCCAGCAGCTCGGGACTAGTTGAATCAGATACGCAGTATTTT.

V gene TRBV21-1 combines with J gene TRBJ2-3; the D segment call TRBD1 is taken from the table without a DNA check. TRBV21-1 is shown as a pseudogene. The CDR3 is made up of 16 amino acids. The CDR3 bases are TGTGCCAGCAGCAAACACGGACAGGGGCCCACGGATACGCAGTATTTT. The encoded protein is CASSKHGQGPTDTQYF.

The J gene is TRBJ2-5, the V gene TRBV6-2 or TRBV6-3; TRBD1 agrees at 7 bases. V lost 2 bases, J lost 2 bases, and 2 bases stayed unmatched. This CDR3 contains 14 residues. CDR1 is MNHEY and CDR2 is SVGEGT in the germline V gene. This CDR3 is CASSYDREQETQYF. CDR3 nucleotide sequence: TGTGCCAGCAGTTACGACAGGGAACAAGAGACCCAGTACTTC.